A selection of T cell receptor beta chains follows, all from one sample in a study of blood T cell repertoires in COVID-19. Only in-frame clones appear in the TCRdb table, and some are missing; sequencing was by immunoSEQ multiplex PCR. The repertoire consists of 70,000 to 80,000 clones, with 82% occurring once and the leading ten covering 11%. The sample taken for sequencing was peripheral blood. These receptor sequences come from a man aged 50-59 years with acute or convalescent COVID-19. Both conserved end residues are part of each CDR3. D genes are given only for firm matches. Rows may omit the clone size; those that give it use once, few, many or a size class.

size,D,J,V,DNA,CDR3
NA,NA,TRBJ1-4,TRBV5-6,TGTGCCAGCAGGACAACCCTGACGGCGGGGAGACGAGAAAAACTGTTTTTT,CASRTTLTAGRREKLFF
NA,TRBD1,TRBJ2-7,TRBV29-1,TGCAGCGTAGGGACAGATCGCGAGCAGTACTTC,CSVGTDREQYF
NA,NA,TRBJ2-2,TRBV28,TGTGCCACCGGTGGGGGCGGCTCCGGGGAGCTGTTTTTT,CATGGGGSGELFF
NA,TRBD1,TRBJ2-7,TRBV11-3,TGTGCCAGCAGCTCAGGGACAGGGGTCCTCTACGAGCAGTACTTC,CASSSGTGVLYEQYF
NA,NA,TRBJ1-5,TRBV7-8,TGTGCCAGCAGCTTAGGAGACGGAGACAATCAGCCCCAGCATTTT,CASSLGDGDNQPQHF
few,NA,TRBJ1-2,TRBV4-1,TGCGCCAGCAGCCAAGTCTTGCAGGGGCTCGCCGGCTACACCTTC,CASSQVLQGLAGYTF
NA,NA,TRBJ1-2,TRBV5-1,TGCGCCAGCAGCTTGGGACAGGAAAGTTATGGCTACACCTTC,CASSLGQESYGYTF
NA,NA,TRBJ1-2,TRBV10-1,TGCGCCAGCAGTGAGTCCCGTACGTGGCCCTATGGCTACACCTTC,CASSESRTWPYGYTF
once,TRBD1,TRBJ1-1,TRBV3-1/TRBV3-2,TGTGCCAGCAGCCAACGCACAGGGGTAACTGAAGCTTTCTTT,CASSQRTGVTEAFF
NA,TRBD1,TRBJ2-3,TRBV12-3/TRBV12-4,TGTGCCAGCAGTTTTAGGACAGGAGATACGCAGTATTTT,CASSFRTGDTQYF
NA,NA,TRBJ1-4,TRBV7-2,TGTGCCAGCAGCTTAGAAAGGGCAGGCTGGGAGGAAAAACTGTTTTTT,CASSLERAGWEEKLFF
NA,TRBD2,TRBJ2-3,TRBV7-2,TGTGCCAGCAGCAAAACTAGCGGGGGACTCACAGATACGCAGTATTTT,CASSKTSGGLTDTQYF
NA,NA,TRBJ1-2,TRBV4-3,TGCGCCAGCAGCCAAGAGGCCACAGGCGACACCTCACGCTTATATGGCTACACCTTC,CASSQEATGDTSRLYGYTF
once,NA,TRBJ2-7,TRBV7-8,TGTGCCAGCAGCTTAGGTATCGAGCAGTACTTC,CASSLGIEQYF
NA,NA,TRBJ1-5,TRBV11-2,TGTGCCAGCAGCCGGGACACTAATCAGCCCCAGCATTTT,CASSRDTNQPQHF
NA,NA,TRBJ1-2,TRBV9,TGTGCCAGCAGCCAAAATCCAGGGGCTAACTATGGCTACACCTTC,CASSQNPGANYGYTF
NA,NA,TRBJ1-1,TRBV7-9,TGTGCCAGCAGCGCTTTGGGCGTGAACACTGAAGCTTTCTTT,CASSALGVNTEAFF
NA,NA,TRBJ2-3,TRBV27,TGTGCCAGCAGTTCACCGTCCGGGACTGTCTCTTTTTCAGATACGCAGTATTTT,CASSSPSGTVSFSDTQYF
NA,TRBD1,TRBJ1-1,TRBV4-3,TGCGCCAGCAGTCAAGACAGGGTTCGGGCTTTCTTT,CASSQDRVRAFF
NA,NA,TRBJ2-5,TRBV25-1,TGTGCCAGCAGCCTAGAGGGTCGGAAGGAGACCCAGTACTTC,CASSLEGRKETQYF
few,NA,TRBJ1-1,TRBV6-5,TGTGCCAGCAGTTACAACAGGGATGGGACTGAAGCTTTCTTT,CASSYNRDGTEAFF
NA,TRBD2,TRBJ2-1,TRBV7-3,TGTGCCAGCAGCTTAAGGCTAGCGGGATCCTACAATGAGCAGTTCTTC,CASSLRLAGSYNEQFF
few,TRBD1,TRBJ1-2,TRBV20-1,TGCAGTGCTAGTCTCCCGGACAGGTACGGCTACACCTTC,CSASLPDRYGYTF
NA,TRBD1,TRBJ1-2,TRBV4-3,TGCGCCAGCAGCCAAGATAGCCAGGGGGCGCGTGGATATGGCTACACCTTC,CASSQDSQGARGYGYTF
once,TRBD1,TRBJ2-7,TRBV2,TGTGCCATCTCGAGGGACAGGGCATACGAGCAGTACTTC,CAISRDRAYEQYF
NA,NA,TRBJ1-3,TRBV28,TGTGCCAGCACGGGAGGAAACACCATATATTTT,CASTGGNTIYF
NA,NA,TRBJ1-4,TRBV5-6,TGTGCCAGCAGCTTGGCCCCCGGGGGAACAACTAATGAAAAACTGTTTTTT,CASSLAPGGTTNEKLFF
few,NA,TRBJ2-7,TRBV7-2,TGTGCCAGCAGCCCACGACCCGGGAGAATAAACGAGCAGTACTTC,CASSPRPGRINEQYF
NA,TRBD1,TRBJ1-2,TRBV19,TGTGCCAGTAGTATGGTCAGCGTGGGACAGAACTATGGCTACACCTTC,CASSMVSVGQNYGYTF
NA,TRBD1,TRBJ1-1,TRBV6-2/TRBV6-3,TGTGCCAGCAGTACCGGACAGGGCGGTTGGAACACTGAAGCTTTCTTT,CASSTGQGGWNTEAFF
NA,TRBD1,TRBJ1-5,TRBV29-1,TGCAGCGTTGCAGCTACAGGGGATCAGCCCCAGCATTTT,CSVAATGDQPQHF
NA,NA,TRBJ2-7,TRBV6-6,TGTGCCAGCAGTTTCCAACTTCTCTACGAGCAGTACTTC,CASSFQLLYEQYF
NA,TRBD1,TRBJ1-5,TRBV19,TGTGCCAGTAGTATCGACAGGGCTAGCAATCAGCCCCAGCATTTT,CASSIDRASNQPQHF
NA,NA,TRBJ1-6,TRBV10-3,TGTGCCACGATCCGGGACAAGGTTGGATCACCCCTCCACTTT,CATIRDKVGSPLHF
NA,TRBD2,TRBJ2-3,TRBV4-3,TGCGCCAGCAGCCGCTTTAGGGCGGGAGAGGCAACAGATACGCAGTATTTT,CASSRFRAGEATDTQYF
NA,TRBD1,TRBJ2-5,TRBV11-3,TGTGCCAGCAGCCTGGGACAGGGGGCTCTAGAGACCCAGTACTTC,CASSLGQGALETQYF
NA,TRBD1,TRBJ2-1,TRBV5-1,TGCGCCAGCAGCGTCGAGGGACAGGGGGCCGGTGAGCAGTTCTTC,CASSVEGQGAGEQFF
NA,NA,TRBJ1-1,TRBV27,TGTGCCAGCAGTTTATCGCGGAACACTGAAGCTTTCTTT,CASSLSRNTEAFF
NA,NA,TRBJ1-6,TRBV27,TGTGCCAGCAGCCCTACAGGGTTTTCACCCCTCCACTTT,CASSPTGFSPLHF
NA,NA,TRBJ1-5,TRBV9,TGTGCCAGCAGCGTAGGCCAGGGAGGTCAGCCCCAGCATTTT,CASSVGQGGQPQHF
NA,NA,TRBJ2-5,TRBV11-3,TGTGCCAGCAGCTTAGACCGGGGGGAGACCCAGTACTTC,CASSLDRGETQYF
NA,NA,TRBJ1-2,TRBV6-5,TGTGCCACCTTCCAGAACTATGGCTACACCTTC,CATFQNYGYTF
NA,NA,TRBJ1-3,TRBV30,TGTGCCTGGAGTGACCATCGGGGGTCCGGAAACACCATATATTTT,CAWSDHRGSGNTIYF
NA,NA,TRBJ1-4,TRBV11-2,TGTGCCAGCAGCGTGGGCAGGGGATCAAGAGGTGATGAAAAACTGTTTTTT,CASSVGRGSRGDEKLFF
NA,NA,TRBJ2-7,TRBV24-1,TGTGCCACCAGTGATTCTGGCAGGGGCGTGTTCCACGAGCAGTACTTC,CATSDSGRGVFHEQYF
NA,TRBD1,TRBJ2-7,TRBV6-5,TGTGCCAGCAGTCGGGGACAGGGGAACGAGCAGTACTTC,CASSRGQGNEQYF
NA,NA,TRBJ1-1,TRBV5-1,TGCGCCAGCAGGACCGGGACAGAAGCTTTCTTT,CASRTGTEAFF
NA,NA,TRBJ2-2,TRBV29-1,TGCAGCGTCCGACCCGGCCGGAGCACCGGGGAGCTGTTTTTT,CSVRPGRSTGELFF
once,TRBD2,TRBJ2-1,TRBV28,TGTGCCAGCAGTTTATCCTGGGCTAGCGGGAAGAGTGAGCAGTTCTTC,CASSLSWASGKSEQFF
once,NA,TRBJ2-5,TRBV5-5,TGTGCCAGCAGCTTGGCCCCGGGGAGGAGGGAGACCCAGTACTTC,CASSLAPGRRETQYF
NA,TRBD1,TRBJ2-2,TRBV7-3,TGTGCCAGCAGCTCCGCCGGGACAGGGGTCGGCGGGGAGCTGTTTTTT,CASSSAGTGVGGELFF